The 32 T cell receptor beta chains reported below all come from one sample, sequenced in a study of CD4 and CD8 cells across lung adenocarcinoma regions. TCRdb reanalysed the PCR reads using MiXCR and keeps one entry per CDR3 protein. Of about 10,000 distinct CDR3 sequences listed, under 50% were seen once; the top ten hold about 33%. Sequencing was carried out using CD8+ T cells from the margin of a lung tumor. The receptors stem from a male donor with lung adenocarcinoma. The CD4 and CD8 labels of this study may be unreliable.

This clonotype was detected many times. The chain combines TRBV12-3 or TRBV12-4 with TRBJ2-1; TRBD1 might be the D (5 bases). This CDR3 spans 12 amino acids. Trimming shortened V by 5 bases and J by 8 bases, and 10 bases separated the two germline ends. CDR3 coding DNA: TGTGCCAGCAGTGACCAGGGCCATGAGCAGTTCTTC. It yields the protein CASSDQGHEQFF.

The chain is built from TRBV10-1 and TRBJ2-1, with 7 bases lining up with TRBD1. Germline CDR1 is WNHNN and CDR2 is SYGVQD (reference sequence). This CDR3 is 14 amino acids long. With V trimmed by 7 bases and J by 10 bases, 13 bases remained unmatched. The CDR3 reads CASKRTGRSYEQFF. The CDR3 DNA reads as TGCGCCAGCAAAAGGACAGGACGATCCTACGAGCAGTTCTTC.

V usage is TRBV9 and J usage is TRBJ2-5; 7 bases match TRBD2. The J call is uncertain, as TRBJ2-7 better fits the DNA end. The CDR3 has 15 residues. CDR1 and CDR2 from the germline V gene are SGDLS and YYNGEE. The CDR3: CASSPGGFETYEQYF. CDR3 nucleotide sequence: TGTGCCAGCAGTCCCGGGGGGTTCGAGACCTACGAGCAGTACTTC.

Comment on this clonotype: One end of the junction fails to match germline, which may point to a read error. This chain joins TRBV6-1 and TRBJ2-4; perhaps D is TRBD1 or TRBD2 (5 bases each). CDR1 is MNHNS and CDR2 is SASEGT in the germline V gene. This CDR3 contains 14 residues. The CDR3 protein is CGGTGLGATNIQYF. CDR3 coding DNA: TGTGGCGGCACGGGGCTGGGAGCCACAAACATTCAGTACTTT.

Sample share makes this clonotype medium-sized. This rearrangement joins TRBV7-6 to TRBJ2-1; 11 positions agree with TRBD2. Germline values: CDR1 SGHVS, CDR2 FNYEAQ. J lost 6 bases, V lost 6 bases, and 10 bases had no gene match. The CDR3 length is 16 residues. CDR3 sequence (DNA): TGTGCCAGCAGTCCTATTGGACTAGCGGGCCTCAATGAGCAGTTCTTC. This encodes CASSPIGLAGLNEQFF.

The rearrangement uses TRBV7-3 and TRBJ2-1; TRBD2 agrees at 9 bases. Germline V gene lookup returns CDR1 SGHTA and CDR2 FQGTGA. Trimming cost V 5 bases and J 2 bases; bases outside gene matches: 4. The CDR3 is 15 residues long. Here the CDR3 DNA reads TGTGCCAGCAGCCCCTGGACTAGCGCCTACAATGAGCAGTTCTTC. This codes for CASSPWTSAYNEQFF.

This clonotype was counted only a few times. The CDR3 coding sequence is TGTGCCAGCAGTGAGTTTCGGGGGGGTTTGAATGAGCAGTTCTTC. Its translation is CASSEFRGGLNEQFF. This chain connects TRBV6-1 to TRBJ2-1; TRBD2 matches 8 bases. CDR1 is MNHNS and CDR2 is SASEGT in the germline V gene. The CDR3 runs 15 residues. With 3 bases clipped from V and 7 bases from J, the junction kept 8 bases outside the gene matches.

In DNA form, the CDR3 reads TGTGCCAGCAGTTTAGACGTACAAAAGACCCAGTACTTC. It codes for CASSLDVQKTQYF. The rearrangement links TRBV12-3 or TRBV12-4 to TRBJ2-5; D ambiguous. The V end was cut by 1 base, the J end by 6 bases, with 9 bases between. The CDR3 extends over 13 amino acids.

This clonotype was recorded many times. J is TRBJ2-3 and V is TRBV14; weak D call: TRBD2 (5 bases). From germline, CDR1 is SGHDN and CDR2 FVKESK. This CDR3 is built from 14 residues. Between the trimmed V and J ends, which lost 5 bases and 2 bases, there was a span of 11 bases. Here the CDR3 reads CASSELDVTDTQYF. The CDR3, as DNA: TGTGCCAGCAGCGAACTAGACGTCACAGATACGCAGTATTTT. Full variable domain (outside the CDR3, taken from reference TRBV14 and TRBJ2-3): EAGVTQFPSHSVIEKGQTVTLRCDPISGHDNLYWYRRVMGKEIKFLLHFVKESKQDESGMPNNRFLAERTGGTYSTLKVQPAELEDSGVYFCASSELDVTDTQYFGPGTRLTVL.

The rearrangement uses TRBV6-5 and TRBJ1-2, with D perhaps TRBD1 (5 bases). The V gene lost 5 bases and the J gene lost 4 bases, with 17 bases spanning the gap. This CDR3 has 15 residues. CDR1 and CDR2 from the germline V gene are MNHEY and SVGAGI. The CDR3, as DNA: TGTGCCAGCAGTAACCGGGACCCGAAATTCTATGGCTACACCTTC. It encodes CASSNRDPKFYGYTF.

This clonotype was detected only a few times. The chain joins TRBV6-1 to TRBJ1-5, with 8 bases matching TRBD1. With V trimmed by 7 bases and J by 4 bases, 12 bases remained unmatched. The CDR3 totals 16 residues. Looked up from germline, CDR1 is MNHNS and CDR2 is SASEGT. CDR3 region: CASNKGTGLRNQPQHF. CDR3 DNA: TGTGCCAGCAACAAAGGGACAGGACTTCGAAATCAGCCCCAGCATTTT.

Within the sample, this clonotype is medium-sized. The chain is built from TRBV12-3 or TRBV12-4 and TRBJ2-6; D uncertain. The CDR3 is made up of 14 amino acids. V lost 6 bases and J lost 0, with 6 bases in between. CDR3 coding DNA: TGTGCCAGCAGACTCGGCTCTGGGGCCAACGTCCTGACTTTC. Encoded protein: CASRLGSGANVLTF.

The V call is TRBV6-1, the J call TRBJ2-1; D may correspond to TRBD1 or TRBD2 (5 bases each). There are 12 residues in the CDR3. Trimming took off 7 bases at V and 9 bases at J, with 13 bases between the two ends. Per the germline V gene, CDR1 is MNHNS and CDR2 is SASEGT. The CDR3 DNA reads as TGTGCCAGCACCCCTTCGAGGGGTGAGCAGTTCTTC. Translation gives CASTPSRGEQFF.

This clonotype was found many times. This chain joins TRBV6-1 and TRBJ2-2, with D perhaps assigned TRBD1 or TRBD2 (5 bases each). This CDR3 is 14 amino acids long. V was clipped by 9 bases and J by 6 bases, with 17 bases between them. Germline V gives CDR1 MNHNS, CDR2 SASEGT. The CDR3: CASTGTKFAGELFF. The CDR3 coding sequence is TGTGCCAGTACGGGGACCAAGTTTGCCGGGGAGCTGTTTTTT.

CDR3: CASSLAGAGANVLTF. CDR3 coding DNA: TGTGCCAGCAGTTTAGCGGGAGCTGGGGCCAACGTCCTGACTTTC. This chain uses TRBV28 with TRBJ2-6, with 7 bases fitting TRBD2. This CDR3 region has 15 residues. Unmatched junction bases numbered 0, after V lost 2 bases and J lost 2 bases. From germline, CDR1 is MDHEN and CDR2 SYDVKM.

Comment on this clonotype: Mismatch with germline at one junction end may stem from a read error. The chain couples TRBV6-1 to TRBJ2-1; D is undetermined. Germline V gene data show CDR1 as MNHNS and CDR2 as SASEGT. This CDR3 has 16 residues. CDR3 sequence (DNA): TGTGCCAGCAGTACCCAAGCTGGGTCGCGTCCCGAGGCGCAGTTTTTT. Protein sequence: CASSTQAGSRPEAQFF.

The CDR3 DNA follows: TGTGCCAGCAGTGTCACAGGGAATGAGCAGTTCTTC. Protein: CASSVTGNEQFF. The chain is built from TRBV6-1 and TRBJ2-1; maybe TRBD1 (6 bases). V gave up 4 bases and J gave up 7 bases, with 8 bases separating them. The CDR3 spans 12 residues. Germline V gene sequence: CDR1 MNHNS, CDR2 SASEGT.

The table lists this clonotype with a few counts. The rearrangement uses TRBV12-3 or TRBV12-4 and TRBJ2-1, with 9 bases fitting TRBD2. The V segment lost 2 bases and the J segment 6 bases; nucleotides outside the gene matches: 2. The CDR3 has 14 amino acids. CDR3 sequence reads: CASSLMGLANEQFF. The DNA for the CDR3 is TGTGCCAGCAGTTTAATGGGACTAGCCAATGAGCAGTTCTTC.

This rearrangement joins TRBV27 to TRBJ2-3; TRBD2 aligns across 15 bases. CDR3 length equals 18 residues. V was pared by 6 bases and J by 7 bases, with 14 bases of the junction left unmatched. Germline V gene sequence: CDR1 MNHEY, CDR2 SMNVEV (reference sequence). The CDR3 reads CASRPGTSGGYSKNTQYF. CDR3 bases: TGTGCCAGCAGGCCTGGGACTAGCGGGGGGTATAGCAAAAATACGCAGTATTTT.

This chain uses TRBV12-3 or TRBV12-4 with TRBJ2-5; 7 bases are shared with TRBD2. This CDR3 has 15 amino acids. V shed 5 bases and J 8 bases; nucleotides not matched to a gene: 14. The CDR3 DNA reads TGTGCCAGCAGTCCTGGACTAGTTGACCAAAACACCCAGTACTTC. Protein: CASSPGLVDQNTQYF.

As DNA, the CDR3 is TGTGCCAGCAGCTTAAAGCTAGCGGGAGGGAGCGAGCAGTTCTTC. Translation: CASSLKLAGGSEQFF. The V and J genes are TRBV7-3 and TRBJ2-1, with 12 bases that match TRBD2. CDR1 is SGHTA, CDR2 FQGTGA, per germline. The junction had 5 bases not matched to a gene; V was cut back by 1 base and J by 10 bases. CDR3 length: 15 amino acids.

This clonotype was recorded once. The junction departs from germline at one end; a sequencing error may be responsible. V and J are TRBV6-1 and TRBJ1-5; D might be TRBD1 (6 bases). This CDR3 contains 17 residues. Per germline, CDR1 MNHNS and CDR2 SASEGT. The CDR3 DNA is TGTGCCAGCAGTGAAGCCCTTCGGTGGGGGCCAAATCAGCCCCTGCATTTT. Its translation is CASSEALRWGPNQPLHF.

Concerning this clonotype itself: Germline and junction disagree at one end, which may indicate a read error. The gene calls are TRBV10-3 and TRBJ2-3; possible D gene TRBD1, 6 bases. The J call is uncertain, as TRBJ2-5 better fits the DNA end. The CDR3 runs 14 residues. CDR1 and CDR2 (germline): ENHRY, SYGVKD. As DNA, the CDR3 is TGTGCCATGTCTGGGGGCCGGGACCAAGATACCCAGTACTTC. It codes for CAMSGGRDQDTQYF.

Comment on this clonotype: A much larger clone differs by one base, so this may be a read error. This chain joins TRBV7-2 and TRBJ2-1; a weak D match, TRBD2 (6 bases). V was shortened by 7 bases and J by 13 bases, with 20 bases between the two germline ends. This CDR3 region has 13 residues. Germline CDR1 SGHTA, CDR2 FQGNSA. The CDR3 nucleotides read TGTGCCAGCACCAGGGACTTTGAAGAGACCCAGTTCTTC. This gives the protein CASTRDFEETQFF.

The genes are TRBV6-1 and TRBJ1-2; 9 bases fit TRBD1. Losses at the gene ends were 7 bases for V and 3 bases for J; bases not matched to a gene: 3. Germline loops: CDR1 MNHNS, CDR2 SASEGT. There are 13 residues in the CDR3. CDR3 nucleotides: TGTGCCAGCATAAGGGACAGGGACTATGGCTACACCTTC. Residues: CASIRDRDYGYTF.

On this clonotype itself: The junction and the germline gene differ at one end; a read error may be behind it. The CDR3 sequence is CASSQDRDQDTQYF. The CDR3 DNA is TGCGCCAGCAGCCAAGACCGGGACCAAGATACCCAGTATTTC. The genes are TRBV4-1 and TRBJ2-5; D may match TRBD1 or TRBD2 (5 bases each). Germline CDR1 is MGHRA and CDR2 is YSYEKL. CDR3 length: 14 residues.

This clonotype was picked up a small number of times. J is TRBJ2-2 and V is TRBV5-1; D is undetermined. Germline V gene sequence: CDR1 SGHRS, CDR2 YFSETQ. The V end lost 4 bases, the J end lost 4 bases, and 14 bases lay between the germline ends. The CDR3 is 15 amino acids. CDR3 sequence (DNA): TGCGCCAGCAGCCTCCTGGACCCTCCCACCGGGGAGCTGTTTTTT. Translation: CASSLLDPPTGELFF. Drawing the rest from reference TRBV5-1 and TRBJ2-2, the complete variable domain is KAGVTQTPRYLIKTRGQQVTLSCSPISGHRSVSWYQQTPGQGLQFLFEYFSETQRNKGNFPGRFSGRQFSNSRSEMNVSTLELGDSALYLCASSLLDPPTGELFFGEGSRLTVL.

The rearrangement joins TRBV27 to TRBJ2-3, with 9 bases identical to TRBD1. The end of the DNA is better explained by TRBJ2-1, so the J call may be wrong. Looked up from germline, CDR1 is MNHEY and CDR2 is SMNVEV (reference sequence). The CDR3 runs 18 residues. This CDR3 is CASSLSKRQGDRGYEQFF. In DNA, the CDR3 is TGTGCCAGCAGTTTATCGAAGAGACAGGGGGACCGAGGTTACGAGCAGTTCTTC.

This clonotype occurred a few times. This sequence joins TRBV10-1 and TRBJ2-1; 11 nucleotides line up with TRBD1. The J call may be in error: the DNA end matches TRBJ2-5 better. CDR1 WNHNN and CDR2 SYGVQD come from the germline V gene (reference sequence). The CDR3 length is 19 residues. CDR3 amino acids: CARKPPPGQGGSRKETQYF. CDR3 nucleotides: TGCGCCAGGAAGCCCCCACCGGGACAGGGGGGCTCTCGGAAAGAGACCCAGTACTTC.

The V gene is TRBV27, the J gene TRBJ2-2; tentatively, D is TRBD2 (6 bases). In germline, CDR1 is MNHEY, CDR2 SMNVEV (reference sequence). The CDR3 is 15 amino acids. V was trimmed by 4 bases and J by 7 bases, leaving 16 bases between them. The CDR3 sequence is CASSSATRTIGELFF. DNA of the CDR3: TGTGCCAGCAGTTCAGCGACTAGGACCATCGGGGAGCTGTTTTTT.

Notes on this clonotype: A read error is possible here, since a much larger clone lies one base away. The chain carries TRBV4-1 and TRBJ2-1; 12 nucleotides align to TRBD2. This CDR3 contains 15 residues. Germline CDR1 reads MGHRA; CDR2 reads YSYEKL. The CDR3 loop reads CASRPGLAGNNGQFF. The CDR3 DNA reads TGCGCCAGCAGGCCCGGACTAGCGGGGAACAATGGGCAGTTCTTC.

Within the sample, this clonotype is medium-sized. CDR3 residues: CASRKGGGSIYNEQFF. The CDR3 DNA sequence: TGTGCCAGCAGGAAAGGTGGCGGGAGTATATACAATGAGCAGTTCTTC. V gene TRBV6-1 combines with J gene TRBJ2-1; 7 nucleotides match TRBD2. The CDR3 has 16 amino acids. Germline V gene data show CDR1 as MNHNS and CDR2 as SASEGT. With 6 bases clipped from V and 4 bases from J, the junction kept 12 bases outside the gene matches.